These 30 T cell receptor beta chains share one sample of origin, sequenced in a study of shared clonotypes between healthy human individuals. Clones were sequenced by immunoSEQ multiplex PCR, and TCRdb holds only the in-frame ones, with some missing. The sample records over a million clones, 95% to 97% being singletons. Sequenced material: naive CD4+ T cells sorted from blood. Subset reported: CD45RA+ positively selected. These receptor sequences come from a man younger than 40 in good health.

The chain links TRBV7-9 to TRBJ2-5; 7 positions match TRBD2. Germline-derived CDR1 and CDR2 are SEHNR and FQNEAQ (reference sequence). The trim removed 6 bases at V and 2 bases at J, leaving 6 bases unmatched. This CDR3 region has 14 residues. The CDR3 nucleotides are TGTGCCAGCAGTAAGAGCGGGACTCAAGAGACCCAGTACTTC. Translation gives CASSKSGTQETQYF.

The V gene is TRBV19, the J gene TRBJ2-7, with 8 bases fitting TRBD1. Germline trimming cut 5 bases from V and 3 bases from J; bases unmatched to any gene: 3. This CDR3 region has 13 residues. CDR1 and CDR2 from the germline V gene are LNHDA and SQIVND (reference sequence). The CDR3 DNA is TGTGCCAGTAGTCGGACAGGGATCTACGAGCAGTACTTC. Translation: CASSRTGIYEQYF.

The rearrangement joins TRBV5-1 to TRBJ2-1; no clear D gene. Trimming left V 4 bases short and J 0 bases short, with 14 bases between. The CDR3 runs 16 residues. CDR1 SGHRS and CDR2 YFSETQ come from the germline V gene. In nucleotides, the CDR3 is TGCGCCAGCAGCCCGCGTATGTCTTACTCCTACAATGAGCAGTTCTTC. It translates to CASSPRMSYSYNEQFF.

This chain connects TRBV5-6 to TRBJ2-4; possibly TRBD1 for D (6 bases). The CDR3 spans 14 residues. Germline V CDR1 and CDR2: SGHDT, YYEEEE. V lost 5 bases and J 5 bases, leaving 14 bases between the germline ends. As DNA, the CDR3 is TGTGCCAGCAGATTAGGGGGAGACGAAAACATTCAGTACTTC. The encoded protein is CASRLGGDENIQYF.

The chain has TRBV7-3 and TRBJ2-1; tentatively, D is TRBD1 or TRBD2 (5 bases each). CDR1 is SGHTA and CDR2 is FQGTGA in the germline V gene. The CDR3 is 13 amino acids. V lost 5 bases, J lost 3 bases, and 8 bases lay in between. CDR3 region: CASSRDGYNEQFF. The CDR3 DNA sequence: TGTGCCAGCAGCCGGGACGGCTACAATGAGCAGTTCTTC.

The DNA of the CDR3 is TGTGCCAGCAGCTTGGGACTAGCGGACCCCTACGAGCAGTACTTC. It yields the protein CASSLGLADPYEQYF. The chain carries TRBV5-4 and TRBJ2-7; TRBD2 agrees at 9 bases. The V gene's germline CDR1 is SGHNT and CDR2 YYREEE (reference sequence). The CDR3 totals 15 residues. Trimming took 0 bases from V and 2 from J; bases not matched to a gene: 3.

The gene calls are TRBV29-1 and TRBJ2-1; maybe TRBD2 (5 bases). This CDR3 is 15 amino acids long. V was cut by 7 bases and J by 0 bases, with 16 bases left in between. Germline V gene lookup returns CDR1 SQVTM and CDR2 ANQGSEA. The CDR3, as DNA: TGCAGCGCCACTCCGAAGCGGATCTCCTACAATGAGCAGTTCTTC. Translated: CSATPKRISYNEQFF.

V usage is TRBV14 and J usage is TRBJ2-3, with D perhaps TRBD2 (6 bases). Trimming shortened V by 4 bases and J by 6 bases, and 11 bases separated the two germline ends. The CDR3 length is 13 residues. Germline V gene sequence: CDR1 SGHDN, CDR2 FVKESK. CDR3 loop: CASSPGGWDTQYF. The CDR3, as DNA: TGTGCCAGCAGCCCCGGGGGATGGGATACGCAGTATTTT.

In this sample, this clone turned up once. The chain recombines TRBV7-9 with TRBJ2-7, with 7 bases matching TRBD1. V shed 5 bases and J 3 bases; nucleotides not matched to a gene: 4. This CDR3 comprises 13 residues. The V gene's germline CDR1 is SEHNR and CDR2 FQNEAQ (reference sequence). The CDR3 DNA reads TGTGCCAGCAGCAGGGACAGCCGCTACGAGCAGTACTTC. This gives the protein CASSRDSRYEQYF.

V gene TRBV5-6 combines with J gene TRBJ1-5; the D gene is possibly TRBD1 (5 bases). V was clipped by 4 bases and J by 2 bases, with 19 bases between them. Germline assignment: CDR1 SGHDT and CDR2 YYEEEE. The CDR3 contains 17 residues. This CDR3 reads CASSPRAGPVGNQPQHF. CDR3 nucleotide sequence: TGTGCCAGCAGCCCGAGGGCAGGGCCGGTGGGCAATCAGCCCCAGCATTTT.

CDR3 sequence (DNA): TGTGCCAGCAGCCAAGATGACAGGGGCAAAAACATTCAGTACTTC. Translated, it gives CASSQDDRGKNIQYF. The chain employs TRBV4-2 and TRBJ2-4, with 8 positions matching TRBD1. J lost 3 bases, V lost 0 bases, and 1 base had no gene match. Looked up from germline, CDR1 is LGHNA and CDR2 is YNFKEQ. CDR3 length equals 15 residues.

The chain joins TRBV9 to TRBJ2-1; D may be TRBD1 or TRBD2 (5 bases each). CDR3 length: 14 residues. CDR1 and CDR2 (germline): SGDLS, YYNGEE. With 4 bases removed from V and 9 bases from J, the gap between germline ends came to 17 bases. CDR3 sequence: CASSTGTPPVEQFF. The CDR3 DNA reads TGTGCCAGCAGCACCGGGACCCCCCCCGTTGAGCAGTTCTTC.

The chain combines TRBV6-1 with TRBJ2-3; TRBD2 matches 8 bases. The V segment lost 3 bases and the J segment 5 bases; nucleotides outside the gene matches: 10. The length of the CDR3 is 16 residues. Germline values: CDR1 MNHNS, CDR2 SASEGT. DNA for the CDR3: TGTGCCAGCAGTGAGTGGGGAGCGGGAGAAGTAGATACGCAGTATTTT. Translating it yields CASSEWGAGEVDTQYF.

The CDR3 sequence: CASSHPATGGLYNEQFF. In nucleotides, the CDR3 is TGTGCCAGCAGCCATCCCGCGACAGGGGGCCTCTACAATGAGCAGTTCTTC. The V gene is TRBV11-2, the J gene TRBJ2-1; 10 nucleotides line up with TRBD1. With 5 bases clipped from V and 3 bases from J, the junction kept 10 bases outside the gene matches. The CDR3 is 17 residues long. Germline V gene lookup returns CDR1 SGHAT and CDR2 FQNNGV.

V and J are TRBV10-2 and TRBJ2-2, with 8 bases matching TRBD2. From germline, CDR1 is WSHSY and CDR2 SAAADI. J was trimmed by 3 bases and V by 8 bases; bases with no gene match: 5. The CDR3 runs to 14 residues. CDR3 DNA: TGCGCCAGCGATGCGGGGGGTGACACCGGGGAGCTGTTTTTT. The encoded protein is CASDAGGDTGELFF.

The DNA of the CDR3 is TGTGCCAGCAGTGAGAAGCGGGAGGTGGGCACCGGGGAGCTGTTTTTT. Its translation: CASSEKREVGTGELFF. This chain uses TRBV6-1 with TRBJ2-2; TRBD2 agrees at 9 bases. Germline V CDR1 and CDR2: MNHNS, SASEGT. Unmatched junction bases numbered 6, after V lost 3 bases and J lost 4 bases. This CDR3 is 16 amino acids long.

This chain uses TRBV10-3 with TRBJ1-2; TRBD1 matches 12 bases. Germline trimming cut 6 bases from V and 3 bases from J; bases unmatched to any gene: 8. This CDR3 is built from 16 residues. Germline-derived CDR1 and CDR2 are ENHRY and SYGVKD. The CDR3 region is CAISLGRDRGHYGYTF. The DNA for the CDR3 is TGTGCCATCAGCCTGGGACGGGACAGGGGGCACTATGGCTACACCTTC.

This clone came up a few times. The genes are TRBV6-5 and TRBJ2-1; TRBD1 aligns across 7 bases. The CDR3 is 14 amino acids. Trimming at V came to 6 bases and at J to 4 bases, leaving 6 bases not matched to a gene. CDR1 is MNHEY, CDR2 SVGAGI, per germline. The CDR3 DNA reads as TGTGCCAGCAGGATGTCAGGGGGTTACAATGAGCAGTTCTTC. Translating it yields CASRMSGGYNEQFF.

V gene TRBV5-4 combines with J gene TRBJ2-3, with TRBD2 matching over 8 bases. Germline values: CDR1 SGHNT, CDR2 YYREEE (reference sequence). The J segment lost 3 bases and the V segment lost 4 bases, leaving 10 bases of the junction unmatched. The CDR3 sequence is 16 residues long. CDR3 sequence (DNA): TGTGCCAGCAGCCCCGGATGGGCGGGAGGAACAGATACGCAGTATTTT. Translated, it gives CASSPGWAGGTDTQYF.

Here the CDR3 reads CASSVARSSYEQYF. As DNA, the CDR3 is TGTGCCAGCAGCGTAGCCCGGAGCTCCTACGAGCAGTACTTC. The chain joins TRBV9 to TRBJ2-7, with no clear D. The CDR3 sequence is 14 residues long. V was shortened by 0 bases and J by 0 bases, with 7 bases between the two germline ends. CDR1 SGDLS and CDR2 YYNGEE come from the germline V gene.

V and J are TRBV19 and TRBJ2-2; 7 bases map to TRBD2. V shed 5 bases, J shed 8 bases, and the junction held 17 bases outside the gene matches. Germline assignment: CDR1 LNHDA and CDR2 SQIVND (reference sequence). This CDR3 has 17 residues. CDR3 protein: CASSAGPGLNPPGELFF. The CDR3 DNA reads TGTGCCAGTAGTGCAGGGCCGGGACTAAATCCCCCGGGGGAGCTGTTTTTT.

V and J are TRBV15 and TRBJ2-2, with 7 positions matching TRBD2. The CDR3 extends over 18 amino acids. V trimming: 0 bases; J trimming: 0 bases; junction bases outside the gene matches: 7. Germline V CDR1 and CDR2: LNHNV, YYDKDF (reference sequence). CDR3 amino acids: CATSRDLAGTTNTGELFF. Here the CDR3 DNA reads TGTGCCACCAGCAGAGATTTAGCGGGCACAACGAACACCGGGGAGCTGTTTTTT.

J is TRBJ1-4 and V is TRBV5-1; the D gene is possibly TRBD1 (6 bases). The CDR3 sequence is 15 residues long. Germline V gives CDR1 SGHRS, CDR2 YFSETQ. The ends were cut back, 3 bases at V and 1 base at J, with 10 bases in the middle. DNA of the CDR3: TGCGCCAGCAGCTCAAGGGGGGAAACTAATGAAAAACTGTTTTTT. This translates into CASSSRGETNEKLFF.

For the CDR3, the DNA is TGTGCCAGCAGCTTGGGACGGTCTAGCGGGAGCGTGAGGACAGATACGCAGTATTTT. As protein: CASSLGRSSGSVRTDTQYF. V gene TRBV5-8 combines with J gene TRBJ2-3; 10 bases align to TRBD2. V was clipped by 0 bases and J by 3 bases; unmatched bases: 13. Germline V lookup: CDR1 SGHTS, CDR2 YDEGEE. The CDR3 has 19 residues.

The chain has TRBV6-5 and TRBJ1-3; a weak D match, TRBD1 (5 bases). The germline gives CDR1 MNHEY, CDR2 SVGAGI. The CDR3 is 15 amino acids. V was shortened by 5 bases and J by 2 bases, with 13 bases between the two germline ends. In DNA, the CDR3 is TGTGCCAGCAGTCGCGGGGCGGCAGCTGGAAACACCATATATTTT. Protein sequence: CASSRGAAAGNTIYF.

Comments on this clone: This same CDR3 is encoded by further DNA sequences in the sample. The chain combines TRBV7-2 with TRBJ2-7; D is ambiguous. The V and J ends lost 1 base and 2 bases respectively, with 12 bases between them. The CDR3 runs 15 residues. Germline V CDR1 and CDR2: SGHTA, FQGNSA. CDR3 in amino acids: CASSLVGQLTYEQYF. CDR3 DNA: TGTGCCAGCAGCTTAGTCGGGCAACTAACCTACGAGCAGTACTTC.

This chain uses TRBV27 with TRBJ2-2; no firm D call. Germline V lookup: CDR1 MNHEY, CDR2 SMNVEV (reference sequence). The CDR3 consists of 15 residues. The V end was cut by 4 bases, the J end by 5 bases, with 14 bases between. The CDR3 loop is CASSSTVSLTGELFF. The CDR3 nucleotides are TGTGCCAGCAGTTCAACTGTCTCGTTGACCGGGGAGCTGTTTTTT.

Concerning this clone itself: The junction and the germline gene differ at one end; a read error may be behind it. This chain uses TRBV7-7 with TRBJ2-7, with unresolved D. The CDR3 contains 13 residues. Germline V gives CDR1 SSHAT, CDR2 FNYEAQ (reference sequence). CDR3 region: CASSPQDNYEQYF. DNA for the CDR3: TGTGCTAGCAGCCCACAAGACAACTACGAGCAGTACTTC.

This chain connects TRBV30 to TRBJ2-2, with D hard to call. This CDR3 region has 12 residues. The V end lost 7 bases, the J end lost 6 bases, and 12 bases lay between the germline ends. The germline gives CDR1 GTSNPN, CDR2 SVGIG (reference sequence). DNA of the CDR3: TGTGCCTCACAGACCAACTCCGGGGAGCTGTTTTTT. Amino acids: CASQTNSGELFF.

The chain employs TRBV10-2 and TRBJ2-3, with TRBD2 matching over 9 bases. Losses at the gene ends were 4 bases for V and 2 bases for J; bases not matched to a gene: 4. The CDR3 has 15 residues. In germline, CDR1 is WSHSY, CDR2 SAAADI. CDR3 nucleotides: TGCGCCAGCAGTGGAGGCGGGAGGGCCACAGATACGCAGTATTTT. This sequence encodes CASSGGGRATDTQYF.